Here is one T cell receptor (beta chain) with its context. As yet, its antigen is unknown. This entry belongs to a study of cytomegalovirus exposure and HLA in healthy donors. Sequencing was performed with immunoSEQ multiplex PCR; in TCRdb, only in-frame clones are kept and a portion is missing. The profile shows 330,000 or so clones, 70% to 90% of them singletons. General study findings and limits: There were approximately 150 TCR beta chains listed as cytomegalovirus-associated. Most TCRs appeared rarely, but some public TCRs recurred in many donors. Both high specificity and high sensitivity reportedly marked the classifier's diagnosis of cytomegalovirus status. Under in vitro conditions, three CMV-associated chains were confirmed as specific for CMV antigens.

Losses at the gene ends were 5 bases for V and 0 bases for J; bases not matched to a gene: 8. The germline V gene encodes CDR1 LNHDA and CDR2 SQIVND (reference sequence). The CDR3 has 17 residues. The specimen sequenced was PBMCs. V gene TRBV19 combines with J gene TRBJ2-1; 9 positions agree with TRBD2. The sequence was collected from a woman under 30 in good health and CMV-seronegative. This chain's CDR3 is CASSPRGSGSSYNEQFF. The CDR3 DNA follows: TGTGCCAGTAGTCCTCGGGGTAGCGGGAGCTCCTACAATGAGCAGTTCTTC.